The 18 T cell receptor beta chains reported below all come from one sample, sequenced in a study of cytomegalovirus exposure and HLA in healthy donors. In the PCR, 60 Vbeta and 13 Jbeta primers were used. This table comes from immunoSEQ multiplex PCR, and its TCRdb copy is limited to in-frame clones, with some not included. The table lists around 65,000 clones, approximately 60% of them singletons. The sequencing input was PBMCs. These receptor sequences come from a man aged 30-40 years in good health and CMV-seronegative.

This sequence joins TRBV29-1 and TRBJ2-1; 8 bases fit TRBD2. The germline CDR1 and CDR2 sequences are SQVTM and ANQGSEA. Trimming cost V 7 bases and J 6 bases; bases outside gene matches: 8. This CDR3 comprises 13 residues. CDR3 in amino acids: CSASRAGVNEQFF. The CDR3 nucleotides are TGCAGCGCTAGTCGAGCGGGGGTCAATGAGCAGTTCTTC.

This sequence joins TRBV7-2 and TRBJ2-3; D may be TRBD2 (7 bases). This CDR3 comprises 15 residues. Per the germline V gene, CDR1 is SGHTA and CDR2 is FQGNSA. V lost 1 base, J lost 4 bases, and 12 bases lay in between. The CDR3 coding sequence is TGTGCCAGCAGCTTAGTAAGGGGGGGTGCAGATACGCAGTATTTT. It encodes CASSLVRGGADTQYF.

The CDR3 DNA reads as TGTGCCAGCAGCGCCACCCGGGACAACTCCTACGAGCAGTACTTC. Translating it yields CASSATRDNSYEQYF. The chain combines TRBV9 with TRBJ2-7; possible D gene TRBD1, 6 bases. Germline loops: CDR1 SGDLS, CDR2 YYNGEE. The CDR3 runs to 15 residues. With 3 bases removed from V and 0 bases from J, the gap between germline ends came to 13 bases.

The chain couples TRBV7-9 to TRBJ2-3; tentatively, D is TRBD2 (6 bases). The V end was cut by 8 bases, the J end by 2 bases, with 14 bases between. The CDR3 contains 14 residues. Germline loops: CDR1 SEHNR, CDR2 FQNEAQ (reference sequence). CDR3 residues: CASGSGTFTDTQYF. The CDR3 DNA is TGTGCCAGCGGGTCCGGGACTTTCACAGATACGCAGTATTTT.

This sequence joins TRBV6-5 and TRBJ2-5; TRBD1 matches 7 bases. Losses at the gene ends were 2 bases for V and 1 base for J; bases not matched to a gene: 4. Germline V CDR1 and CDR2: MNHEY, SVGAGI. The CDR3 extends over 15 amino acids. The CDR3 sequence is CASSYIRGPQETQYF. Here the CDR3 DNA reads TGTGCCAGCAGTTACATTAGGGGGCCCCAAGAGACCCAGTACTTC.

In nucleotides, the CDR3 is TGTGCCAGCAGCGGACAGGGCCGGCAGCCCCAGCATTTT. As protein: CASSGQGRQPQHF. The chain combines TRBV6-1 with TRBJ1-5; 8 nucleotides align to TRBD1. The junction had 5 bases not matched to a gene; V was cut back by 6 bases and J by 7 bases. The CDR3 has 13 amino acids. CDR1 MNHNS and CDR2 SASEGT come from the germline V gene.

V gene TRBV7-6 combines with J gene TRBJ1-3; D perhaps matches TRBD1 (6 bases). Germline-derived CDR1 and CDR2 are SGHVS and FNYEAQ. CDR3 size: 16 residues. V was cut by 2 bases and J by 0 bases, with 11 bases left in between. CDR3 loop: CASSLIGGNSGNTIYF. The DNA for the CDR3 is TGTGCCAGCAGCTTAATTGGGGGCAACTCTGGAAACACCATATATTTT.

V usage is TRBV9 and J usage is TRBJ2-5, with a weak D call TRBD2 (6 bases). Germline loops: CDR1 SGDLS, CDR2 YYNGEE. The CDR3 runs 16 residues. Trimming shortened V by 3 bases and J by 1 base, and 16 bases separated the two germline ends. As DNA, the CDR3 is TGTGCCAGCAGCGCCGAGGGAACTAGCAGCCAAGAGACCCAGTACTTC. Translated: CASSAEGTSSQETQYF. The full variable domain, its missing parts supplied by reference TRBV9 and TRBJ2-5, is DSGVTQTPKHLITATGQRVTLRCSPRSGDLSVYWYQQSLDQGLQFLIQYYNGEERAKGNILERFSAQQFPDLHSELNLSSLELGDSALYFCASSAEGTSSQETQYFGPGTRLLVL.

The count of this clone is one. V and J are TRBV5-1 and TRBJ1-1; 7 positions match TRBD1. Looked up from germline, CDR1 is SGHRS and CDR2 is YFSETQ. The trim removed 2 bases at V and 6 bases at J, leaving 4 bases unmatched. The CDR3 length is 13 residues. The CDR3 protein is CASSLPQGSEAFF. In DNA, the CDR3 is TGCGCCAGCAGCTTACCACAGGGGTCTGAAGCTTTCTTT.

V usage is TRBV4-1 and J usage is TRBJ2-5, with 10 nucleotides matching TRBD1. This CDR3 has 17 residues. V lost 6 bases, J lost 5 bases, and 15 bases stayed unmatched. Per the germline V gene, CDR1 is MGHRA and CDR2 is YSYEKL. The CDR3 DNA reads as TGCGCCAGCAGTCGCTCCCCCGGGACAGGGGTTCCGGAGACCCAGTACTTC. Protein sequence: CASSRSPGTGVPETQYF.

The CDR3 DNA reads TGTGCCTGGAGTGGTATTGGAGGGCCGCGAGAGACCCAGTACTTC. This codes for CAWSGIGGPRETQYF. The chain carries TRBV30 and TRBJ2-5; perhaps TRBD2 as D (6 bases). Trimming stripped 1 base from V and 4 bases from J, with 16 bases between. CDR1 and CDR2 (germline): GTSNPN, SVGIG (reference sequence). The CDR3 loop spans 15 amino acids.

The chain uses TRBV7-2 and TRBJ2-5, with TRBD2 as a possible D gene (6 bases). This CDR3 has 14 amino acids. The germline V gene has CDR1 SGHTA and CDR2 FQGNSA. V was pared by 4 bases and J by 3 bases, with 12 bases between. The CDR3 DNA sequence: TGTGCCAGCAGCTGGCGGCGCGGGGAAGAGACCCAGTACTTC. Translating it yields CASSWRRGEETQYF.

The gene calls are TRBV18 and TRBJ1-6; D is ambiguous. Trimming cost V 2 bases and J 7 bases, with 9 bases left between them. Germline values: CDR1 KGHSH, CDR2 LQKENI. This CDR3 has 14 residues. CDR3 loop: CASSPETSNSPLHF. The CDR3 DNA is TGTGCCAGCTCACCAGAGACATCCAATTCACCCCTCCACTTT. Drawing the rest from reference TRBV18 and TRBJ1-6, the complete variable domain is NAGVMQNPRHLVRRRGQEARLRCSPMKGHSHVYWYRQLPEEGLKFMVYLQKENIIDESGMPKERFSAEFPKEGPSILRIQQVVRGDSAAYFCASSPETSNSPLHFGNGTRLTVT.

This chain connects TRBV6-6 to TRBJ2-2, with 7 nucleotides matching TRBD1. The CDR3 has 15 amino acids. The V segment lost 7 bases and the J segment 0 bases; nucleotides outside the gene matches: 5. The germline CDR1 and CDR2 sequences are MNHNY and SVGAGI (reference sequence). The CDR3 sequence is CASTVDRANTGELFF. In DNA, the CDR3 is TGTGCCAGCACCGTAGACAGGGCGAACACCGGGGAGCTGTTTTTT.

V and J are TRBV5-6 and TRBJ1-2; 8 bases fit TRBD1. The trim removed 0 bases at V and 6 bases at J, leaving 1 base unmatched. The CDR3 contains 13 residues. The V gene's germline CDR1 is SGHDT and CDR2 YYEEEE. The CDR3 DNA reads as TGTGCCAGCAGCTTGGACAGGGGGGATGGCTACACCTTC. Its translation: CASSLDRGDGYTF.

V gene TRBV11-3 combines with J gene TRBJ2-1, with a tentative D call TRBD2 (7 bases). CDR1 is SGHNT and CDR2 is YENEEA in the germline V gene. Trimming took off 3 bases at V and 6 bases at J, with 15 bases between the two ends. The CDR3 is 15 amino acids. DNA of the CDR3: TGTGCCAGCAGCTTGGGAGGGGTACAGGGCAATGAGCAGTTCTTC. Its translation is CASSLGGVQGNEQFF.

The rearrangement joins TRBV6-1 to TRBJ2-1; 7 nucleotides agree with TRBD1. The CDR3 has 15 residues. V trimming: 2 bases; J trimming: 6 bases; junction bases outside the gene matches: 7. Germline V lookup: CDR1 MNHNS, CDR2 SASEGT. The CDR3 loop is CASSELGTALNEQFF. DNA of the CDR3: TGTGCCAGCAGTGAACTCGGGACAGCACTCAATGAGCAGTTCTTC.

In this sample, this clone turned up a few times. This chain links TRBV6-5 with TRBJ2-5; 12 bases are shared with TRBD2. Per germline, CDR1 MNHEY and CDR2 SVGAGI. V trimming: 6 bases; J trimming: 12 bases; junction bases outside the gene matches: 11. The length of the CDR3 is 14 residues. CDR3 region: CASRWGLAGGLEYF. The CDR3 bases are TGTGCCAGCAGATGGGGGCTAGCGGGGGGGCTCGAGTACTTC.